This entry lists 28 T cell receptor beta chains sequenced from one sample in a study of shared clonotypes between healthy human individuals. TCRdb keeps only in-frame clones here, not all; method: immunoSEQ multiplex PCR. The sample comprises hundreds of thousands of clones, around three quarters of which are singletons, and around 1.8% rests with the top ten. The material sequenced was memory CD4+ T cells sorted from blood. Subset of the sample: CD45RA-negative fraction. These receptors were collected from a woman aged 25 to 39 in good health.

The V gene is TRBV6-6, the J gene TRBJ2-1; TRBD1 aligns across 7 bases. This CDR3 region has 16 residues. The trim removed 6 bases at V and 1 base at J, leaving 9 bases unmatched. The germline gives CDR1 MNHNY, CDR2 SVGAGI (reference sequence). CDR3 region: CASRGRGISSYNEQFF. The CDR3 DNA follows: TGTGCCAGCAGGGGCAGGGGGATAAGTTCCTACAATGAGCAGTTCTTC.

The rearrangement joins TRBV2 to TRBJ2-2; TRBD2 is a possible D gene (6 bases). This CDR3 comprises 13 residues. Germline V gene sequence: CDR1 SNHLY, CDR2 FYNNEI. Trimming took 5 bases from V and 5 from J, leaving 9 bases between them. The DNA for the CDR3 is TGTGCCAGCAGTCGGACTACAACCGGGGAGCTGTTTTTT. This sequence encodes CASSRTTTGELFF.

The chain couples TRBV19 to TRBJ2-2; D is tentatively TRBD1 or TRBD2 (5 bases each). V was shortened by 3 bases and J by 4 bases, with 6 bases between the two germline ends. This CDR3 comprises 13 residues. Germline V gene lookup returns CDR1 LNHDA and CDR2 SQIVND (reference sequence). CDR3 bases: TGTGCCAGTAGTATGGGACCCACCGGGGAGCTGTTTTTT. Protein product: CASSMGPTGELFF. Full variable domain (rest looked up from reference TRBV19 and TRBJ2-2): DGGITQSPKYLFRKEGQNVTLSCEQNLNHDAMYWYRQDPGQGLRLIYYSQIVNDFQKGDIAEGYSVSREKKESFPLTVTSAQKNPTAFYLCASSMGPTGELFFGEGSRLTVL.

The rearrangement links TRBV4-1 to TRBJ1-2; D may be TRBD1 (5 bases). CDR3 length: 18 residues. V lost 2 bases, J lost 4 bases, and 23 bases lay in between. Germline V gene sequence: CDR1 MGHRA, CDR2 YSYEKL. In nucleotides, the CDR3 is TGCGCCAGCAGCCAACGACAGTTCACCCCCACACTTCTCTATGGCTACACCTTC. Its protein product is CASSQRQFTPTLLYGYTF.

The CDR3 here is CAWSHTSTGTDGYTF. Written as DNA, the CDR3 is TGTGCCTGGAGCCACACCAGCACGGGCACCGATGGCTACACCTTC. The chain combines TRBV30 with TRBJ1-2; D gene ambiguous. The V end was cut by 3 bases, the J end by 6 bases, with 20 bases between. The CDR3 is made up of 15 amino acids. Germline V CDR1 and CDR2: GTSNPN, SVGIG (reference sequence).

The chain couples TRBV19 to TRBJ1-2; the D is unclear. The germline CDR1 and CDR2 sequences are LNHDA and SQIVND (reference sequence). V shed 3 bases and J shed 8 bases, with 19 bases lying between them. The CDR3 is made up of 15 amino acids. The CDR3 region has the DNA TGTGCCAGTAGTATCGGGCAGGATATATCGCGAGGCTACACCTTC. Translation: CASSIGQDISRGYTF.

A single count supports this clone. The genes are TRBV9 and TRBJ2-7; 9 nucleotides line up with TRBD2. The CDR3 is 16 amino acids. Germline trimming cut 4 bases from V and 6 bases from J; bases unmatched to any gene: 14. Per the germline V gene, CDR1 is SGDLS and CDR2 is YYNGEE. In DNA, the CDR3 is TGTGCCAGCAGCCTATCCGTTGGCGGGAGGGGTAGCGAGCAGTACTTC. Protein sequence: CASSLSVGGRGSEQYF.

This sequence joins TRBV5-1 and TRBJ2-3, with TRBD2 identical over 8 bases. Germline V lookup: CDR1 SGHRS, CDR2 YFSETQ. Losses at the gene ends were 4 bases for V and 2 bases for J; bases not matched to a gene: 3. The CDR3 runs to 14 residues. CDR3 protein: CASSTGLVTDTQYF. CDR3 nucleotides: TGCGCCAGCAGCACGGGACTAGTCACAGATACGCAGTATTTT.

CDR3 protein: CATQGGRRIAAQHF. The CDR3 nucleotides read TGTGCCACCCAGGGGGGGCGGCGGATCGCTGCCCAGCATTTT. The chain carries TRBV28 and TRBJ1-5; 7 bases line up with TRBD1. V shed 10 bases and J 11 bases; nucleotides not matched to a gene: 17. Per germline, CDR1 MDHEN and CDR2 SYDVKM. This CDR3 comprises 14 residues.

This chain links TRBV7-2 with TRBJ2-7; D is possibly TRBD1 (6 bases). Germline CDR1 reads SGHTA; CDR2 reads FQGNSA. The length of the CDR3 is 12 residues. Trimming removed 2 bases from V and 6 bases from J, with 8 bases in between. The CDR3 loop reads CASSLQGIEQYF. The CDR3 DNA reads TGTGCCAGCAGCTTACAGGGGATCGAGCAGTACTTC.

This clone came up a few times. This rearrangement joins TRBV4-1 to TRBJ1-3; no clear D. Germline loops: CDR1 MGHRA, CDR2 YSYEKL. V gave up 4 bases and J gave up 4 bases, with 14 bases separating them. This CDR3 is built from 15 residues. In DNA form, the CDR3 reads TGCGCCAGCAGCCCGAATATACAAAGAGGAAACACCATATATTTT. Protein sequence: CASSPNIQRGNTIYF.

The table lists this clone with a count of one. CDR3 DNA sequence: TGCAGCGTTCGGGACAGGGGCTCCGAAAACACCATATATTTT. This translates into CSVRDRGSENTIYF. The V gene is TRBV29-1, the J gene TRBJ1-3, with 10 bases that match TRBD1. The V gene end was trimmed by 5 bases and the J gene end by 6 bases; junction bases not matched to a gene: 7. This CDR3 has 14 residues. Germline-derived CDR1 and CDR2 are SQVTM and ANQGSEA.

This sequence joins TRBV11-2 and TRBJ2-4; 7 positions match TRBD1. Looked up from germline, CDR1 is SGHAT and CDR2 is FQNNGV. The CDR3 is 17 residues long. J lost 0 bases, V lost 5 bases, and 10 bases had no gene match. The CDR3 is CASSRGQLRLAKNIQYF. The DNA of the CDR3 is TGTGCCAGCAGCCGGGGACAGCTACGTCTAGCCAAAAACATTCAGTACTTC.

A word on this clone: Other DNA sequences in the same sample also yield this CDR3. The chain's CDR3 is CASSTQRNTEAFF. In nucleotides, the CDR3 is TGTGCCAGCAGCACCCAGAGGAACACTGAAGCTTTCTTT. J is TRBJ1-1 and V is TRBV7-3, with no clear D. V was clipped by 5 bases and J by 1 base, with 8 bases between them. Germline V gives CDR1 SGHTA, CDR2 FQGTGA. The CDR3 extends over 13 amino acids.

This sequence joins TRBV29-1 and TRBJ1-2, with D tentatively TRBD1 (5 bases). The CDR3 loop spans 14 amino acids. Trimming removed 1 base from V and 8 bases from J, with 17 bases in between. Per the germline V gene, CDR1 is SQVTM and CDR2 is ANQGSEA. The CDR3 sequence is CSVEVGVSVKGYTF. Written as DNA, the CDR3 is TGCAGCGTTGAAGTGGGGGTTTCGGTTAAGGGCTACACCTTC.

This clone was picked up many times. The J gene is TRBJ2-1, the V gene TRBV29-1; possibly TRBD2 for D (6 bases). This CDR3 comprises 14 residues. V lost 1 base and J lost 7, with 14 bases in between. Germline CDR1 and CDR2: SQVTM and ANQGSEA. The CDR3 is CSVEAWVGGNEQFF. As DNA, the CDR3 is TGCAGCGTTGAAGCCTGGGTTGGGGGGAATGAGCAGTTCTTC.

This clone came up a few times. This rearrangement joins TRBV28 to TRBJ2-7, with 8 bases that match TRBD1. Germline V gene data show CDR1 as MDHEN and CDR2 as SYDVKM. The CDR3 loop spans 14 amino acids. With V trimmed by 7 bases and J by 5 bases, 10 bases remained unmatched. The CDR3 nucleotides read TGTGCCAGCACTCCAGGCCAGGGGGCCAACGAGCAGTACTTC. It codes for CASTPGQGANEQYF. The full variable domain, its missing parts supplied by reference TRBV28 and TRBJ2-7, is DVKVTQSSRYLVKRTGEKVFLECVQDMDHENMFWYRQDPGLGLRLIYFSYDVKMKEKGDIPEGYSVSREKKERFSLILESASTNQTSMYLCASTPGQGANEQYFGPGTRLTVT.

This clone has at least ten counts. V is TRBV18 and J is TRBJ2-3, with a possible D match to TRBD2 (6 bases). The germline V gene encodes CDR1 KGHSH and CDR2 LQKENI. The CDR3 covers 14 residues. V was shortened by 5 bases and J by 1 base, with 10 bases between the two germline ends. For the CDR3, the DNA is TGTGCCAGCTCAAAGGCTAGCGGCACAGATACGCAGTATTTT. Translating it yields CASSKASGTDTQYF.

This clone occurred a few times. The V and J genes are TRBV19 and TRBJ1-5; no clear D. The CDR3 contains 13 residues. The germline CDR1 and CDR2 sequences are LNHDA and SQIVND (reference sequence). V dropped 6 bases and J dropped 5 bases, with 11 bases sitting between them. CDR3 region: CASSTQRDQPQHF. The CDR3, as DNA: TGTGCCAGTAGCACCCAAAGAGATCAGCCCCAGCATTTT.

This CDR3 is CASSVGRRVETQYF. CDR3 sequence (DNA): TGTGCCAGCAGTGTCGGGAGGAGGGTGGAGACCCAGTACTTC. The V gene is TRBV6-1, the J gene TRBJ2-5, with 7 positions matching TRBD2. The CDR3 has 14 amino acids. V was pared by 4 bases and J by 5 bases, with 7 bases of the junction left unmatched. The germline gives CDR1 MNHNS, CDR2 SASEGT.

The V call is TRBV4-1, the J call TRBJ2-5; D uncertain. Trimming removed 4 bases at V and 4 bases at J, with 10 bases between. The CDR3 contains 13 residues. The germline V gene has CDR1 MGHRA and CDR2 YSYEKL. CDR3 residues: CASSPDWGETQYF. The CDR3, as DNA: TGCGCCAGCAGCCCCGACTGGGGAGAGACCCAGTACTTC.

V is TRBV9 and J is TRBJ2-2; 14 positions match TRBD2. Germline trimming cut 3 bases from V and 1 base from J; bases unmatched to any gene: 5. Germline V gene lookup returns CDR1 SGDLS and CDR2 YYNGEE. This CDR3 is 18 amino acids long. The CDR3 bases are TGTGCCAGCAGCGAGGGACTAGCGGGAGTTGGGAACACCGGGGAGCTGTTTTTT. Translation: CASSEGLAGVGNTGELFF.

This clone was counted only a few times. The genes are TRBV27 and TRBJ1-2, with 7 bases aligning to TRBD1. The CDR3 loop spans 14 amino acids. After removal of 4 bases from V and 4 bases from J, the junction contained 6 bases not matched to a gene. Germline V lookup: CDR1 MNHEY, CDR2 SMNVEV (reference sequence). The CDR3 protein is CASSSRTGPYGYTF. CDR3 nucleotide sequence: TGTGCCAGCAGTTCCCGGACAGGTCCCTATGGCTACACCTTC.

As to this clone: The sample has other DNA sequences that encode this CDR3 too. The chain links TRBV18 to TRBJ1-1; D is possibly TRBD1 (6 bases). This CDR3 comprises 14 residues. V gave up 2 bases and J gave up 3 bases, with 10 bases separating them. Germline values: CDR1 KGHSH, CDR2 LQKENI. The CDR3 bases are TGTGCCAGCTCACCAACAGGGACGGACACTGAAGCTTTCTTT. It yields the protein CASSPTGTDTEAFF.

This clone has a handful of counts. The CDR3 loop reads CASRFDRGLPYEQYF. In DNA, the CDR3 is TGTGCCAGCAGATTCGACAGGGGGCTTCCCTACGAGCAGTACTTC. This rearrangement joins TRBV6-5 to TRBJ2-7; TRBD1 matches at 10 bases. Trimming took 6 bases from V and 2 from J; bases not matched to a gene: 7. The CDR3 totals 15 residues. Germline CDR1 reads MNHEY; CDR2 reads SVGAGI.

This chain links TRBV19 with TRBJ2-7, with a weak D call TRBD2 (5 bases). The CDR3 sequence is 14 residues long. Deletions cut 5 bases from V and 3 bases from J, with 14 bases between. Germline CDR1 and CDR2: LNHDA and SQIVND (reference sequence). DNA for the CDR3: TGTGCCAGTAGTTACCGTTTGGGAGTCTACGAGCAGTACTTC. Residues: CASSYRLGVYEQYF.

The chain has TRBV6-1 and TRBJ1-1; TRBD1 might be the D (6 bases). The CDR3 totals 13 residues. CDR1 MNHNS and CDR2 SASEGT come from the germline V gene. V lost 7 bases, J lost 2 bases, and 11 bases lay in between. The CDR3 loop reads CASTRGGNTEAFF. In DNA form, the CDR3 reads TGTGCCAGCACGAGGGGGGGTAACACTGAAGCTTTCTTT.

The CDR3 nucleotides read TGTGCCAGCAGTTTTGGGGCCGCAAGGGAGCAGTACTTC. The encoded protein is CASSFGAAREQYF. This rearrangement joins TRBV28 to TRBJ2-7; D might be TRBD1 (5 bases). Per germline, CDR1 MDHEN and CDR2 SYDVKM. CDR3 length: 13 residues. V gave up 3 bases and J gave up 7 bases, with 13 bases separating them.